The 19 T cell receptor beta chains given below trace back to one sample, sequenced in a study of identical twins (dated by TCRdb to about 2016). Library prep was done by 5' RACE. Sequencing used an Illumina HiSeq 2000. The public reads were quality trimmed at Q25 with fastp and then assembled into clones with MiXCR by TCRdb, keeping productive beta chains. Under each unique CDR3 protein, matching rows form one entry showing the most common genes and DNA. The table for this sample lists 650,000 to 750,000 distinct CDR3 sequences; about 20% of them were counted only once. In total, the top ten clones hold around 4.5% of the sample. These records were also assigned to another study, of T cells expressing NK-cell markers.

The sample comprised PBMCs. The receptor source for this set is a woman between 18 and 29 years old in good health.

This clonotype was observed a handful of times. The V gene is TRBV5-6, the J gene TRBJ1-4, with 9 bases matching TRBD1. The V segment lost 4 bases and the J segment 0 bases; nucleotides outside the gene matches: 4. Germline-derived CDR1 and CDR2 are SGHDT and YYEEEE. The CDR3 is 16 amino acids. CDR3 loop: CASSAGQGATNEKLFF. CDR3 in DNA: TGTGCCAGCAGCGCGGGACAGGGCGCAACTAATGAAAAACTGTTTTTT.

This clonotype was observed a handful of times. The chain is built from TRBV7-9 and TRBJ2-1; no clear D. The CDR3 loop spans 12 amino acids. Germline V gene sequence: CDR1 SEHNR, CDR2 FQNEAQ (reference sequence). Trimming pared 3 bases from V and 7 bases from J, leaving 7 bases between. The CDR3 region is CASSFYGNEQFF. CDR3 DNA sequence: TGTGCCAGCAGCTTTTATGGAAATGAGCAGTTCTTC.

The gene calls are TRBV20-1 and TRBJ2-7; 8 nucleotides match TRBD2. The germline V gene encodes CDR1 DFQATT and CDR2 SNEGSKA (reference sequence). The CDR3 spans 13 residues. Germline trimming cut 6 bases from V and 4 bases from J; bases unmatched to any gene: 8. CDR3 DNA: TGCAGTGCCAGCGGGGGTAGCGTTTACGAGCAGTACTTC. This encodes CSASGGSVYEQYF.

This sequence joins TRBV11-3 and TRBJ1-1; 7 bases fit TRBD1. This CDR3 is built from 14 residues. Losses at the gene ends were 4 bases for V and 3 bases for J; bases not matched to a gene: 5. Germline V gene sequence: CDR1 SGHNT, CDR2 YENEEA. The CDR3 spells CASSYTTGDTEAFF. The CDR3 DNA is TGTGCCAGCAGCTATACTACAGGGGACACTGAAGCTTTCTTT.

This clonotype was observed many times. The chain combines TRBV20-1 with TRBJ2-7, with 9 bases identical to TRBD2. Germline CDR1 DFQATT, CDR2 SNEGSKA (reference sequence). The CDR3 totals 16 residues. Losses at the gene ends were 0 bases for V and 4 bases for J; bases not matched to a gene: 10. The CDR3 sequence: CSARDPWVAGAYEQYF. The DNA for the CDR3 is TGCAGTGCTAGAGATCCGTGGGTAGCGGGAGCGTACGAGCAGTACTTC.

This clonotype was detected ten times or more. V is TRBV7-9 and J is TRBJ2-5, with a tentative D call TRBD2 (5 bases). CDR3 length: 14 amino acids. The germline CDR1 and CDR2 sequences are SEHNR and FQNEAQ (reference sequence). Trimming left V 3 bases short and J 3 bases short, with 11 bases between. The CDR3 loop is CASSFFSGEETQYF. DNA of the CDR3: TGTGCCAGCAGCTTCTTCTCCGGGGAAGAGACCCAGTACTTC.

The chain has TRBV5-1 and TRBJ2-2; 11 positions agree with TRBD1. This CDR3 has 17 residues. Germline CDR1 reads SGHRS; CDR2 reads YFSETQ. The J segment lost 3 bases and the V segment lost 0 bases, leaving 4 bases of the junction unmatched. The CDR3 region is CASSLAPGQGDTGELFF. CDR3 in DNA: TGCGCCAGCAGCTTGGCACCGGGACAGGGGGACACCGGGGAGCTGTTTTTT.

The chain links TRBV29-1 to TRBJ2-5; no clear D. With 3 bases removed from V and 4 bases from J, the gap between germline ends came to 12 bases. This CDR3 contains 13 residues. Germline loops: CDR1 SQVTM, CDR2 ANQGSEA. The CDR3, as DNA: TGCAGCGTTGAGCCCTGGACGTCAGAGACCCAGTACTTC. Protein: CSVEPWTSETQYF.

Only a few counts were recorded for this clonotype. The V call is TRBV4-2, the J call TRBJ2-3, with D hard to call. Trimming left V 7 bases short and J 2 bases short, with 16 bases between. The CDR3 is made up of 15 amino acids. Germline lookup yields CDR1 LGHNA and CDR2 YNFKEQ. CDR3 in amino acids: CASTPGVYLTDTQYF. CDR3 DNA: TGTGCCAGCACCCCCGGCGTCTACCTCACAGATACGCAGTATTTT.

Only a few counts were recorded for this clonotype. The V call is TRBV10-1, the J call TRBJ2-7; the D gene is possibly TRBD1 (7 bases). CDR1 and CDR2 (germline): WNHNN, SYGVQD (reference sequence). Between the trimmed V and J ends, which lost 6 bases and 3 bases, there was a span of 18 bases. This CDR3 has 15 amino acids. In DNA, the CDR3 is TGCGCCAGCAGACCGAAGGACAGGAGGGGCTACGAGCAGTACTTC. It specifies CASRPKDRRGYEQYF.

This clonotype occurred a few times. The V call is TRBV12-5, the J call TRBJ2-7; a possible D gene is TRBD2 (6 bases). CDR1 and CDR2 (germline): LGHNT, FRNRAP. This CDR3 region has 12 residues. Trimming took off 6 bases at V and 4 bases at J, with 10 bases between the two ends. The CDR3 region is CASGRDFYEQYF. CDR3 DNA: TGTGCTAGTGGCCGGGACTTTTACGAGCAGTACTTC.

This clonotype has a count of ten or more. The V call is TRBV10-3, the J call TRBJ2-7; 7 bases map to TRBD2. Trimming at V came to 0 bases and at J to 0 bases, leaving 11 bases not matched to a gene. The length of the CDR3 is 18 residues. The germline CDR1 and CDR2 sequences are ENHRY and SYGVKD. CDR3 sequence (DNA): TGTGCCATCAGTGAGTCAGCTAGCGGAAATTTGCCCTCCTACGAGCAGTACTTC. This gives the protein CAISESASGNLPSYEQYF.

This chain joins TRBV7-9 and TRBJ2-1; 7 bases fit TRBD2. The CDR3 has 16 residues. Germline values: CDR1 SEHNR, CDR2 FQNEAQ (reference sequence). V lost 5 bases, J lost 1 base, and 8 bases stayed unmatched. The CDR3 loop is CASSPPSGESYNEQFF. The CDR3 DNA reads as TGTGCCAGCAGCCCCCCCAGCGGGGAATCCTACAATGAGCAGTTCTTC.

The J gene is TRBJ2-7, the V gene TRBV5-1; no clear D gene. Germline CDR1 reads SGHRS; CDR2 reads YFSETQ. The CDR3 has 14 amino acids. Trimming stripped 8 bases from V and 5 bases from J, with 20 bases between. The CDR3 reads CARCRPRFPHEQYF. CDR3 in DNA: TGCGCCAGGTGCAGGCCTCGTTTCCCACACGAGCAGTACTTC.

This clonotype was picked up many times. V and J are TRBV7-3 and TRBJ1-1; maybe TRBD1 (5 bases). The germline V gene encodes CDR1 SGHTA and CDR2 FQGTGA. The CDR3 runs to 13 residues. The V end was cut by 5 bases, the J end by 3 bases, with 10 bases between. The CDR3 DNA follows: TGTGCCAGCAGCCGGGACCGAGACACTGAAGCTTTCTTT. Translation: CASSRDRDTEAFF.

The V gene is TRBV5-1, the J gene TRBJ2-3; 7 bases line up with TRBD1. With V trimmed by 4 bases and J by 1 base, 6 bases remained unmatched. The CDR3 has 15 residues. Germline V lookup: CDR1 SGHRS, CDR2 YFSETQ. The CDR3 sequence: CASSQGVVGTDTQYF. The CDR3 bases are TGCGCCAGCAGCCAGGGGGTGGTTGGCACAGATACGCAGTATTTT.

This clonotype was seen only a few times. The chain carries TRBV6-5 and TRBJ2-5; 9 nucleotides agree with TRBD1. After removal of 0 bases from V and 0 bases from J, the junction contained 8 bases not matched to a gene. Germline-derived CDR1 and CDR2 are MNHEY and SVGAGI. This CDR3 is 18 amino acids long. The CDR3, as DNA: TGTGCCAGCAGTTACTCGCGGGGGACAGGGAAGTACCAAGAGACCCAGTACTTC. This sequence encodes CASSYSRGTGKYQETQYF.

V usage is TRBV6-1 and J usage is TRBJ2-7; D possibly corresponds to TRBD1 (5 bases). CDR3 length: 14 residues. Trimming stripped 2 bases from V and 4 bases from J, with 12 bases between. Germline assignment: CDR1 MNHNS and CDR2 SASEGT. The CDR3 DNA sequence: TGTGCCAGCAGTGAAAGGGGCCTGAATTACGAGCAGTACTTC. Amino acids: CASSERGLNYEQYF.

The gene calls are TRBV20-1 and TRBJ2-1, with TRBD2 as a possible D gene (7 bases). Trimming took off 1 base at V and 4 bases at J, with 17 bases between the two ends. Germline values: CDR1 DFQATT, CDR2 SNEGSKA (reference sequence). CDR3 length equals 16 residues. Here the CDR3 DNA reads TGCAGTGCTAGAGGGGGGTGGCGGGGGCTGTACAATGAGCAGTTCTTC. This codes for CSARGGWRGLYNEQFF.